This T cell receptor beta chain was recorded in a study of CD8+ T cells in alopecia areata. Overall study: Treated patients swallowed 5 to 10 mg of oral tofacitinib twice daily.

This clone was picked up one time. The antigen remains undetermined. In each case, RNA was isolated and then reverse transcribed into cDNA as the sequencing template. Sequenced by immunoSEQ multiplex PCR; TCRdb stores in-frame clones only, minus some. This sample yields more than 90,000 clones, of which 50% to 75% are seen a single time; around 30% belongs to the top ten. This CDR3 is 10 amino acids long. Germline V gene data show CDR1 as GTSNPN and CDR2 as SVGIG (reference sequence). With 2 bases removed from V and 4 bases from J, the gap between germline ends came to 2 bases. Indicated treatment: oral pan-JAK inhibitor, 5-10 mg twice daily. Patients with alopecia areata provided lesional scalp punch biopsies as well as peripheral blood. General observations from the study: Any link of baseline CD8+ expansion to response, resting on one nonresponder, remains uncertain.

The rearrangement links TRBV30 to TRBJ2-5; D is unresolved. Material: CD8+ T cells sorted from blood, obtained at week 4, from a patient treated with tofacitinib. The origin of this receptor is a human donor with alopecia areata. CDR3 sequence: CAWSLETQYF. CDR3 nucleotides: TGTGCCTGGAGTTTAGAGACCCAGTACTTC.